This TCR beta chain was recovered during a study of blood T cell repertoires in COVID-19. V lost 5 bases to trimming and J lost 2 bases; unmatched junction nucleotides: 6. Germline values: CDR1 MNHEY, CDR2 SMNVEV (reference sequence). The CDR3 spans 15 residues. Generated by immunoSEQ multiplex PCR, the TCRdb table keeps only in-frame clones and is missing some. The sample shows roughly 330,000 clones, roughly 86% of them seen only once. The source of this sequence is a woman in her twenties or thirties who had recovered from COVID-19. The sequenced sample was PBMCs or T cells enriched from blood (not recorded which). The V gene is TRBV27, the J gene TRBJ2-7; 10 nucleotides line up with TRBD1. Here the CDR3 reads CASSQRGTGAYEQYF. The CDR3 bases are TGTGCCAGCAGTCAAAGGGGGACAGGGGCCTACGAGCAGTACTTC.